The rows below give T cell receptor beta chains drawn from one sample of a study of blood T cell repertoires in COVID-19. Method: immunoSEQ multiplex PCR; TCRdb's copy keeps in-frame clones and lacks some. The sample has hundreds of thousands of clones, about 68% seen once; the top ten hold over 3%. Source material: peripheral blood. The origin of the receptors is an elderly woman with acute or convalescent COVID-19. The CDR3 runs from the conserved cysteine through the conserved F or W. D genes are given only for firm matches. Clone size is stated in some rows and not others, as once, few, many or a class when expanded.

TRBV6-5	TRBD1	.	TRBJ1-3	CASSSIQGGSGNTIYF	TGTGCCAGCAGTTCAATCCAGGGGGGCTCTGGAAACACCATATATTTT
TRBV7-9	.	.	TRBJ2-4	CASSLDPSGDIQYF	TGTGCCAGCAGCTTAGACCCATCAGGGGACATTCAGTACTTC
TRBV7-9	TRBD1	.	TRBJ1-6	CASHRGQGSSPLHF	TGTGCCAGCCACCGGGGACAGGGCAGTTCACCCCTCCACTTT
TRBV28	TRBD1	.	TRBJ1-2	CASRMDRDDYGYTF	TGTGCCAGCAGGATGGACAGGGACGACTATGGCTACACCTTC
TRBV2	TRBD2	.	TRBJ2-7	CASRVAGLVYEQYF	TGTGCCAGCAGGGTAGCGGGATTAGTCTACGAGCAGTACTTC
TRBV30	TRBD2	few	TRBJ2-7	CAWSNGDSGRRSEQYF	TGTGCCTGGAGTAACGGAGATAGCGGGAGGAGAAGCGAGCAGTACTTC
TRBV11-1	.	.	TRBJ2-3	CASSRQRQDTQYF	TGTGCCAGCAGCCGACAACGGCAAGATACGCAGTATTTT
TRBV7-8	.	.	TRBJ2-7	CASRLQGTYEQYF	TGTGCCAGCAGACTACAGGGCACCTACGAGCAGTACTTC
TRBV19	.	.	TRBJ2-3	CASSLGPARGTDTQYF	TGTGCCAGTAGTTTAGGCCCAGCGAGAGGCACAGATACGCAGTATTTT
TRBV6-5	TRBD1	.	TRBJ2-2	CASNYGQGETGELFF	TGTGCCAGCAATTACGGACAGGGGGAAACCGGGGAGCTGTTTTTT
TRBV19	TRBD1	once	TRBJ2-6	CASSIRRWFDRVGANVLTF	TGTGCCAGTAGTATCCGTCGTTGGTTCGACAGGGTTGGGGCCAACGTCCTGACTTTC
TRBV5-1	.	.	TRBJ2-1	CASSFDRPFYNEQFF	TGCGCCAGCAGCTTTGACAGGCCTTTCTACAATGAGCAGTTCTTC
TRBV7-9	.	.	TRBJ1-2	CASSSQGGGYTF	TGTGCCAGCAGCTCACAGGGTGGAGGCTACACCTTC
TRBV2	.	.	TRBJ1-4	CASSKQGLNEKLFF	TGTGCCAGCAGTAAACAGGGCCTTAATGAAAAACTGTTTTTT
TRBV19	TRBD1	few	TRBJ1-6	CATRGQVNSPLHF	TGTGCCACAAGGGGACAGGTTAATTCACCCCTCCACTTT
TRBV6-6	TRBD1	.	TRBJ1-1	CASSTAGTGEIEAFF	TGTGCCAGCAGCACGGCCGGGACAGGGGAAATTGAAGCTTTCTTT
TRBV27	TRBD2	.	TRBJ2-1	CASGLRGGSSYNEQFF	TGTGCCAGCGGACTTCGCGGGGGGAGCTCCTACAATGAGCAGTTCTTC
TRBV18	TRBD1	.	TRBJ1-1	CASSPDRASTEAFF	TGTGCCAGCTCACCGGACAGGGCTTCAACTGAAGCTTTCTTT
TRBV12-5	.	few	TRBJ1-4	CASGPGQTLNEKLFF	TGTGCTAGTGGTCCCGGACAGACCTTAAATGAAAAACTGTTTTTT
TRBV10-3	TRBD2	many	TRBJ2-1	CATGTSGGTYNEQFF	TGTGCCACCGGGACTAGCGGGGGCACCTACAATGAGCAGTTCTTC
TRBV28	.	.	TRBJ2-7	CASRGLYYEQYF	TGTGCCAGCAGGGGACTGTACTACGAGCAGTACTTC
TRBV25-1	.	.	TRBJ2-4	CASSPQDSAKNIQYF	TGTGCCAGCAGCCCGCAGGATAGTGCCAAAAACATTCAGTACTTC
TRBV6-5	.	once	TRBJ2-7	CAISRGAAYEQYF	TGTGCCATCTCGCGGGGCGCAGCCTACGAGCAGTACTTC
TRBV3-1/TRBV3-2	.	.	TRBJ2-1	CASSLGPGGYNEQFF	TGTGCCAGCAGCCTCGGGCCCGGGGGCTACAATGAGCAGTTCTTC
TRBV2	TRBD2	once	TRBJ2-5	CASSGLAGVTGETQYF	TGTGCCAGCAGTGGACTAGCGGGGGTTACGGGAGAGACCCAGTACTTC
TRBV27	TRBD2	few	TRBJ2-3	CASKSHLAGGTQYF	TGTGCCAGCAAATCCCATCTAGCGGGAGGCACGCAGTATTTT
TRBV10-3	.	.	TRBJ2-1	CAISESKQGPLNEQFF	TGTGCCATCAGTGAGTCGAAGCAGGGCCCCCTAAATGAGCAGTTCTTC
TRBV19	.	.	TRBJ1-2	CATQRGDKGPGHYGYTF	TGTGCCACTCAAAGAGGAGACAAGGGGCCAGGACACTATGGCTACACCTTC
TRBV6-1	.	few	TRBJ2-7	CASSEQEGYEQYF	TGTGCCAGCAGTGAACAGGAGGGTTACGAGCAGTACTTC
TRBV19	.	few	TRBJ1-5	CASSLDRTLGNQPQHF	TGTGCCAGTAGTCTCGACAGGACCCTAGGCAATCAGCCCCAGCATTTT
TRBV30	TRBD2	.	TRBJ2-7	CAWSGGTSGPYEQYF	TGTGCCTGGAGTGGGGGGACTAGCGGGCCCTACGAGCAGTACTTC
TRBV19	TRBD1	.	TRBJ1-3	CASSSGQGISGNTIYF	TGTGCCAGTAGTTCGGGACAGGGGATCTCTGGAAACACCATATATTTT
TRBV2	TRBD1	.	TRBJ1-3	CASSRDRVSGNTIYF	TGTGCCAGCAGTCGCGACAGGGTCTCTGGAAACACCATATATTTT
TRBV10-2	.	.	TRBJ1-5	CASTLGGGQPQHF	TGCGCCAGCACTTTGGGAGGGGGGCAGCCCCAGCATTTT
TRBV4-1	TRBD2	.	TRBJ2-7	CASSQPSGRVRHEQYF	TGCGCCAGCAGCCAACCTAGCGGGAGGGTTCGGCACGAGCAGTACTTC
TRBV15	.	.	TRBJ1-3	CATSRDQYSGNTIYF	TGTGCCACCAGCAGAGATCAGTACTCTGGAAACACCATATATTTT
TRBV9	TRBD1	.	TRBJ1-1	CASSVTSGQGRTEAFF	TGTGCCAGCAGCGTAACATCCGGACAGGGAAGAACTGAAGCTTTCTTT